This T cell receptor beta chain was identified during a study of shared clonotypes between healthy human individuals. As for this clone: No antigen is known for it.

A split of CD4+ cells into CD45RA+ naive and CD45RA-negative memory subsets was performed. Each replicate PCR on the sorted subsets used about 220 ng DNA (around 30,000 T cell genomes). Some clones are missing from TCRdb's copy, which holds only in-frame ones; the method was immunoSEQ multiplex PCR. The data show over a million clones, about 96% seen once. Findings and limits, study-wide: Generation probabilities were higher for clonotypes shared across all four sorted-subset donors than for unshared ones.

The sequenced material came from naive CD4+ T cells sorted from blood. The subset here: CD45RA+ positively selected. The TCR comes from a man under 40 in good health.

CDR3 sequence reads: CASRPSYGEPYEQYF. CDR3 sequence (DNA): TGTGCCAGCAGACCCTCCTACGGGGAGCCCTACGAGCAGTACTTC. The chain links TRBV6-1 to TRBJ2-7, with D perhaps matching TRBD2 (5 bases). V lost 6 bases to trimming and J lost 2 bases, with 17 bases between them. The CDR3 totals 15 residues. Germline assignment: CDR1 MNHNS and CDR2 SASEGT.